Shown below are 23 T cell receptor beta chains from a single sample sequenced in a study of shared clonotypes between healthy human individuals. Here immunoSEQ multiplex PCR was the method, and the copy in TCRdb shows in-frame clones only, minus some. The data hold around 340,000 clones, with 73% observed a single time. Sequencing was carried out using memory CD4+ T cells sorted from blood. Sample subset: CD45RA-negative fraction. The receptors stem from a man in his thirties or forties in good health.

The chain joins TRBV7-2 to TRBJ2-5; D is uncertain. The germline gives CDR1 SGHTA, CDR2 FQGNSA. V was trimmed by 5 bases and J by 2 bases, leaving 9 bases between them. This CDR3 has 13 residues. CDR3 DNA sequence: TGTGCCAGCAGCCTGACACGGCAAGAGACCCAGTACTTC. This codes for CASSLTRQETQYF.

The chain has TRBV10-3 and TRBJ1-4; D is unclear. The ends were cut back, 0 bases at V and 0 bases at J, with 8 bases in the middle. This CDR3 is built from 16 residues. The germline gives CDR1 ENHRY, CDR2 SYGVKD. In DNA form, the CDR3 reads TGTGCCATCAGTGAGTCGACGGACGCAACTAATGAAAAACTGTTTTTT. It specifies CAISESTDATNEKLFF.

The V call is TRBV21-1, the J call TRBJ2-7. TRBV21-1 is deemed a pseudogene. This CDR3 region has 13 residues. The CDR3 reads CARRGGVAYEQYF. CDR3 in DNA: TGTGCCAGGAGGGGTGGCGTAGCCTACGAGCAGTACTTC.

The V call is TRBV2, the J call TRBJ1-1; D ambiguous. V lost 3 bases and J lost 9, with 11 bases in between. Germline V lookup: CDR1 SNHLY, CDR2 FYNNEI. This CDR3 has 12 amino acids. The CDR3 DNA follows: TGTGCCAGCAGTGATCCGGGAATTAAAGCTTTCTTT. Translated: CASSDPGIKAFF.

This clone was seen ten or more times. The genes are TRBV7-8 and TRBJ2-7, with unresolved D. The CDR3 length is 15 residues. The germline V and J ends were trimmed by 4 bases and 3 bases, with 16 bases remaining between them. Germline V lookup: CDR1 SGHVS, CDR2 FQNEAQ. For the CDR3, the DNA is TGTGCCAGCAGCTACCCTCAGAGGATTCTCTACGAGCAGTACTTC. Protein product: CASSYPQRILYEQYF.

The J gene is TRBJ1-1, the V gene TRBV21-1. TRBV21-1 is a pseudogene locus. The CDR3 covers 13 residues. The CDR3 loop is CASERRPNTEAFF. The DNA of the CDR3 is TGTGCCAGCGAAAGGAGGCCGAACACTGAAGCTTTCTTT.

This chain joins TRBV11-2 and TRBJ1-1, with D uncertain. The ends were cut back, 3 bases at V and 5 bases at J, with 16 bases in the middle. Germline CDR1 is SGHAT and CDR2 is FQNNGV. The CDR3 sequence is 15 residues long. The CDR3 is CASSFKSNGGTEAFF. The CDR3 region has the DNA TGTGCCAGCAGCTTTAAATCGAACGGAGGGACTGAAGCTTTCTTT.

The chain links TRBV5-1 to TRBJ2-4; perhaps TRBD2 as D (5 bases). Germline V gene lookup returns CDR1 SGHRS and CDR2 YFSETQ. The germline V and J ends were trimmed by 4 bases and 0 bases, with 17 bases remaining between them. This CDR3 is built from 17 residues. CDR3 in amino acids: CASSPMAGDTAKNIQYF. The CDR3 nucleotides are TGCGCCAGCAGCCCTATGGCCGGGGATACAGCCAAAAACATTCAGTACTTC.

The chain recombines TRBV5-1 with TRBJ2-1, with a weak D call TRBD1 (5 bases). This CDR3 is built from 14 residues. The V and J ends lost 1 base and 5 bases respectively, with 10 bases between them. Germline V gives CDR1 SGHRS, CDR2 YFSETQ. The CDR3 nucleotides read TGCGCCAGCAGCTTGCGGACATATGACAATGAGCAGTTCTTC. It yields the protein CASSLRTYDNEQFF.

The chain combines TRBV2 with TRBJ2-7; TRBD1 agrees at 8 bases. CDR3 length: 14 amino acids. V shed 3 bases, J shed 9 bases, and the junction held 10 bases outside the gene matches. Germline V gene lookup returns CDR1 SNHLY and CDR2 FYNNEI. DNA for the CDR3: TGTGCCAGCAGTGAGGAACAGGGGGAAGTGGTGCAGTACTTC. This gives the protein CASSEEQGEVVQYF. The whole variable domain, remainder taken from reference TRBV2 and TRBJ2-7, is EPEVTQTPSHQVTQMGQEVILRCVPISNHLYFYWYRQILGQKVEFLVSFYNNEISEKSEIFDDQFSVERPDGSNFTLKIRSTKLEDSAMYFCASSEEQGEVVQYFGPGTRLTVT.

This clone has just a few counts. This chain links TRBV6-1 with TRBJ1-5; possible D gene TRBD1, 5 bases. CDR3 length equals 15 residues. The germline CDR1 and CDR2 sequences are MNHNS and SASEGT. V lost 7 bases to trimming and J lost 2 bases, with 15 bases between them. CDR3 coding DNA: TGTGCCAGCATCCCGGGACCGCTCGGCAATCAGCCCCAGCATTTT. Its translation: CASIPGPLGNQPQHF.

The chain has TRBV5-6 and TRBJ2-1; D is ambiguous. The CDR3 totals 16 residues. V lost 2 bases and J lost 6, with 18 bases in between. CDR1 is SGHDT, CDR2 YYEEEE, per germline. The CDR3 sequence: CASSFGPVPTVNEQFF. The CDR3 nucleotides are TGTGCCAGCAGCTTCGGGCCGGTTCCAACGGTCAATGAGCAGTTCTTC.

The chain carries TRBV29-1 and TRBJ1-5; D gene unclear. Deletions cut 5 bases from V and 3 bases from J, with 8 bases between. The CDR3 is 12 amino acids. Germline V CDR1 and CDR2: SQVTM, ANQGSEA. The CDR3 DNA is TGCAGCGTTTCAGGCCTCAATCAGCCCCAGCATTTT. This encodes CSVSGLNQPQHF.

This clone was counted between two and nine times. The chain carries TRBV7-2 and TRBJ2-7, with D perhaps matching TRBD2 (7 bases). V shed 7 bases and J shed 6 bases, with 16 bases lying between them. Per germline, CDR1 SGHTA and CDR2 FQGNSA. The CDR3 runs 13 residues. The CDR3 DNA sequence: TGTGCCAGCACGCCCTTAGGGGGGGCCGAGCAGTACTTC. Encoded protein: CASTPLGGAEQYF. The full variable domain, completed using reference TRBV7-2 and TRBJ2-7, is GAGVSQSPSNKVTEKGKDVELRCDPISGHTALYWYRQSLGQGLEFLIYFQGNSAPDKSGLPSDRFSAERTGGSVSTLTIQRTQQEDSAVYLCASTPLGGAEQYFGPGTRLTVT.

The chain couples TRBV29-1 to TRBJ2-2; a weak D match, TRBD1 (5 bases). CDR3 size: 14 residues. The ends were cut back, 7 bases at V and 6 bases at J, with 18 bases in the middle. Germline V gene sequence: CDR1 SQVTM, CDR2 ANQGSEA. CDR3 protein: CSGLARGYAGELFF. The CDR3 region has the DNA TGCAGCGGATTGGCAAGGGGATACGCCGGGGAGCTGTTTTTT.

In this sample, this clone turned up a few times. The chain combines TRBV13 with TRBJ2-5; TRBD2 aligns across 16 bases. The CDR3 covers 24 residues. Germline-derived CDR1 and CDR2 are PRHDT and FYEKMQ (reference sequence). Unmatched junction bases numbered 25, after V lost 2 bases and J lost 4 bases. The CDR3 nucleotides read TGTGCCAGCAGCTTACGGGCTGCGTTCGGGACTAGCGGGAGGGGGGCACACAACGGAGAGACCCAGTACTTC. Its translation is CASSLRAAFGTSGRGAHNGETQYF.

This clone was counted between two and nine times. The gene calls are TRBV29-1 and TRBJ2-2, with a weak D call TRBD1 (6 bases). Germline V lookup: CDR1 SQVTM, CDR2 ANQGSEA. The CDR3 covers 14 residues. Trimming removed 6 bases from V and 2 bases from J, with 13 bases in between. CDR3 coding DNA: TGCAGCGTAGCCCAGGACAGTAACACCGGGGAGCTGTTTTTT. Translation gives CSVAQDSNTGELFF.

The chain carries TRBV6-1 and TRBJ2-7; D might be TRBD1 (7 bases). The V end was cut by 4 bases, the J end by 3 bases, with 13 bases between. The CDR3 loop spans 14 amino acids. Germline V CDR1 and CDR2: MNHNS, SASEGT. Here the CDR3 DNA reads TGTGCCAGCAGTGTCGGCAGGGGGGACTACGAGCAGTACTTC. Amino acid sequence: CASSVGRGDYEQYF.

J is TRBJ2-7 and V is TRBV5-5, with TRBD2 as a possible D gene (6 bases). Germline CDR1 and CDR2: SGHKS and YYEKEE (reference sequence). The CDR3 has 15 residues. Trimming stripped 1 base from V and 4 bases from J, with 15 bases between. The CDR3 DNA reads as TGTGCCAGCAGCTTGCCGGGACTTACTTCATACGAGCAGTACTTC. Translation gives CASSLPGLTSYEQYF.

This chain connects TRBV27 to TRBJ2-1, with no clear D. This CDR3 contains 14 residues. Trimming shortened V by 4 bases and J by 2 bases, and 9 bases separated the two germline ends. From germline, CDR1 is MNHEY and CDR2 SMNVEV (reference sequence). Here the CDR3 DNA reads TGTGCCAGCAGTTCTCTAGGGACCTACAATGAGCAGTTCTTC. Residues: CASSSLGTYNEQFF.

The DNA for the CDR3 is TGTGCCAGCAGCTTAGACAGGGGCTATGGCTACACCTTC. It is translated as CASSLDRGYGYTF. J is TRBJ1-2 and V is TRBV5-4, with TRBD1 identical over 8 bases. This CDR3 has 13 residues. Germline V lookup: CDR1 SGHNT, CDR2 YYREEE (reference sequence). J gave up 4 bases and V 2 bases, and 1 base lay outside the gene matches.

The chain carries TRBV11-1 and TRBJ2-1; D is possibly TRBD2 (6 bases). Trimming took off 4 bases at V and 0 bases at J, with 13 bases between the two ends. The germline CDR1 and CDR2 sequences are SGHAT and FQDESV (reference sequence). The CDR3 has 16 amino acids. The CDR3 spells CASSYLAAISYNEQFF. The CDR3 DNA sequence: TGTGCCAGCAGCTATTTAGCGGCAATCTCCTACAATGAGCAGTTCTTC.

The chain combines TRBV7-9 with TRBJ1-4; tentative D call: TRBD1 (5 bases). From germline, CDR1 is SEHNR and CDR2 FQNEAQ (reference sequence). Trimming removed 8 bases from V and 8 bases from J, with 6 bases in between. The CDR3 has 10 residues. CDR3 coding DNA: TGTGCCAGCTCAGGGGAAAAACTGTTTTTT. This codes for CASSGEKLFF.